These 12 T cell receptor beta chains share one sample of origin, sequenced in a study of T cell responses to AZD1222 COVID-19 vaccine. The repertoire was sequenced with immunoSEQ multiplex PCR; TCRdb's copy has only in-frame clones and lacks some. The repertoire holds more than 85,000 clones, 89% seen once, with about 40% in the top ten. Sequencing used peripheral blood, obtained 28 days after the second AZD1222 dose. These receptors all stem from an adult who received the AZD1222 COVID-19 vaccine.

The chain combines TRBV5-1 with TRBJ2-7; TRBD2 matches 11 bases. Germline trimming cut 0 bases from V and 2 bases from J; bases unmatched to any gene: 16. Germline V gene lookup returns CDR1 SGHRS and CDR2 YFSETQ. The CDR3 runs to 20 residues. The CDR3 sequence: CASSLVSTRLAGGSAYEQYF. In DNA, the CDR3 is TGCGCCAGCAGCTTGGTCTCCACACGTCTAGCGGGAGGCTCCGCCTACGAGCAGTACTTC.

With regard to this clone: This CDR3 is also generated by other DNA sequences in the sample. The chain couples TRBV24-1 to TRBJ2-3; 8 bases align to TRBD2. The CDR3 loop spans 15 amino acids. V lost 9 bases and J lost 2; bases outside the gene matches: 9. The V gene's germline CDR1 is KGHDR and CDR2 SFDVKD. The CDR3 DNA is TGTGCCACCTCGGGTGCGGGAGGCTACACAGATACGCAGTATTTT. It codes for CATSGAGGYTDTQYF.

V is TRBV7-3 and J is TRBJ1-1; TRBD1 is a possible D gene (6 bases). This CDR3 has 15 amino acids. V was clipped by 1 base and J by 3 bases, with 12 bases between them. Germline V gene data show CDR1 as SGHTA and CDR2 as FQGTGA. CDR3 nucleotides: TGTGCCAGCAGCTTAAAGCGGGGGGCCGACACTGAAGCTTTCTTT. Protein: CASSLKRGADTEAFF.

The chain carries TRBV27 and TRBJ2-1; TRBD2 matches at 12 bases. The J segment lost 4 bases and the V segment lost 4 bases, leaving 5 bases of the junction unmatched. The CDR3 runs 16 residues. CDR1 is MNHEY, CDR2 SMNVEV, per germline (reference sequence). The DNA of the CDR3 is TGTGCCAGCAGTTCGACTAGCGGGGGATATTACAATGAGCAGTTCTTC. Translating it yields CASSSTSGGYYNEQFF.

This clone appeared a few times. The chain uses TRBV11-2 and TRBJ2-5; 7 bases fit TRBD1. CDR1 and CDR2 (germline): SGHAT, FQNNGV. The CDR3 is 19 amino acids. V dropped 2 bases and J dropped 5; count of bases not matched to a gene: 20. The CDR3 protein is CASSLLKVPTGFFRETQYF. In DNA form, the CDR3 reads TGTGCCAGCAGCTTACTCAAGGTCCCGACAGGGTTTTTCAGGGAGACCCAGTACTTC.

This chain links TRBV5-1 with TRBJ2-7; D might be TRBD2 (6 bases). Germline V gives CDR1 SGHRS, CDR2 YFSETQ. The CDR3 is 12 residues long. Trimming removed 3 bases from V and 6 bases from J, with 10 bases in between. The CDR3 region is CASSSEGIEQYF. The CDR3 region has the DNA TGCGCCAGCAGCTCGGAGGGGATCGAGCAGTACTTC.

The chain combines TRBV28 with TRBJ1-6; D unclear. V lost 3 bases and J lost 0, with 6 bases in between. CDR1 and CDR2 (germline): MDHEN, SYDVKM. CDR3 size: 15 residues. The CDR3 loop is CASSFRSSYNSPLHF. The CDR3 nucleotides read TGTGCCAGCAGTTTCAGAAGCTCCTATAATTCACCCCTCCACTTT.

This clone was detected only once. The gene calls are TRBV30 and TRBJ1-2; no definite D call. Germline V gene lookup returns CDR1 GTSNPN and CDR2 SVGIG (reference sequence). The CDR3 has 12 amino acids. The V gene lost 0 bases and the J gene lost 7 bases, with 9 bases spanning the gap. CDR3 nucleotide sequence: TGTGCCTGGAGTGTAATGAGGGCTGGCTACACCTTC. It specifies CAWSVMRAGYTF.

This chain links TRBV6-5 with TRBJ2-7, with no clear D. V was clipped by 5 bases and J by 1 base, with 6 bases between them. The CDR3 is 12 residues long. Germline lookup yields CDR1 MNHEY and CDR2 SVGAGI. The CDR3 is CASSRESYEQYF. The CDR3 DNA reads TGTGCCAGCAGTAGGGAATCCTACGAGCAGTACTTC.

This sequence joins TRBV4-2 and TRBJ2-3; 11 bases fit TRBD1. With 0 bases clipped from V and 4 bases from J, the junction kept 6 bases outside the gene matches. The germline V gene has CDR1 LGHNA and CDR2 YNFKEQ. The CDR3 runs 17 residues. CDR3 nucleotide sequence: TGTGCCAGCAGCCAAGAGCCGGGACAGGGGGTCTCAGATACGCAGTATTTT. The encoded protein is CASSQEPGQGVSDTQYF.

The V call is TRBV6-1, the J call TRBJ2-7, with D unclear. The CDR3 loop spans 13 amino acids. V was clipped by 2 bases and J by 3 bases, with 8 bases between them. CDR1 is MNHNS and CDR2 is SASEGT in the germline V gene. Here the CDR3 reads CASSEQGFYEQYF. The CDR3 nucleotides read TGTGCCAGCAGTGAACAAGGATTCTACGAGCAGTACTTC.

This chain uses TRBV2 with TRBJ1-2; weak D call: TRBD1 (6 bases). Germline CDR1 is SNHLY and CDR2 is FYNNEI. The CDR3 runs 13 residues. Trimming removed 6 bases at V and 4 bases at J, with 12 bases between. CDR3 in DNA: TGTGCCAGCAGCGTTACAGGGTCCTATGGCTACACCTTC. Residues: CASSVTGSYGYTF.